Listed below are T cell receptor beta chains from one sample, sequenced in a study of beta chain features in type 1 diabetes. Sequencing was performed with immunoSEQ multiplex PCR; in TCRdb, only in-frame clones are kept and a portion is missing. This table holds over 700,000 clones, roughly a sixth found once. The sequencing sample was made of naive CD4+ T cells from blood. These receptors came from a woman aged 18-29 years in good health. The CDR3 runs from the conserved cysteine through the conserved F or W.

len: 15; v_gene: TRBV25-1; CDR3aa: CASRRGPSSGNTIYF
len: 15; v_gene: TRBV6-5; CDR3aa: CASSSGQLAKNIQYF
len: 12; v_gene: TRBV7-2; CDR3aa: CASSGTTGELFF
len: 14; v_gene: TRBV7-2; CDR3aa: CASSLQGIGEKLFF
len: 13; v_gene: TRBV29-1; CDR3aa: CSVGWSSYNEQFF
len: 16; v_gene: TRBV28; CDR3aa: CASSLVVFQGNYEQYF
len: 15; v_gene: TRBV9; CDR3aa: CASSVGREHIDEQYF
len: 18; v_gene: TRBV5-4; CDR3aa: CASSLAPTSGRVNYEQYF
len: 16; v_gene: TRBV5-1; CDR3aa: CASSLARTSYAYEQYF
len: 16; v_gene: TRBV7-3; CDR3aa: CASSPRQGHYTGELFF
len: 15; v_gene: TRBV25-1; CDR3aa: CASSDGAGPPGELFF
len: 16; v_gene: TRBV7-2; CDR3aa: CASSLSRLSSYNEQFF
len: 14; v_gene: TRBV5-1; CDR3aa: CASSLVAYNNEQFF
len: 15; v_gene: TRBV7-8; CDR3aa: CASSSGTGLWGEQFF
len: 15; v_gene: TRBV29-1; CDR3aa: CSVEGPTLAGVEQYF
len: 12; v_gene: TRBV10-3; CDR3aa: CAISVSADTQYF
len: 15; v_gene: TRBV5-1; CDR3aa: CASSTGLAGSYEQYF
len: 16; v_gene: TRBV5-1; CDR3aa: CASSPRGQGLDYEQYF
len: 16; v_gene: TRBV11-2; CDR3aa: CASRTSGAGGFYEQFF
len: 15; v_gene: TRBV7-3; CDR3aa: CASSLRSSSYNEQFF
len: 15; v_gene: TRBV11-2; CDR3aa: CASSLGRGRNTEAFF
len: 14; v_gene: TRBV7-3; CDR3aa: CASSFTGVADTQYF
len: 13; v_gene: TRBV5-1; CDR3aa: CASSLSKNTEAFF
len: 14; v_gene: TRBV19; CDR3aa: CASSRWDREETQYF
len: 14; v_gene: TRBV2; CDR3aa: CASRRQGAPYEQYF
len: 13; v_gene: TRBV19; CDR3aa: CASSMARDQPQHF
len: 15; v_gene: TRBV5-1; CDR3aa: CASSDDFRSSYEQYF
len: 16; v_gene: TRBV5-1; CDR3aa: CASSSRAGQGGEKLFF
len: 10; v_gene: TRBV6-1; CDR3aa: CASGQETQYF
len: 14; v_gene: TRBV5-1; CDR3aa: CASSTGETKNIQYF
len: 14; v_gene: TRBV29-1; CDR3aa: CSVELKLRPEKLFF
len: 15; v_gene: TRBV4-2; CDR3aa: CASSQGVLNTGELFF
len: 12; v_gene: TRBV6-5; CDR3aa: CASKKDSYGYTF
len: 15; v_gene: TRBV28; CDR3aa: CASSFFTRDAYEQYF
len: 14; v_gene: TRBV7-9; CDR3aa: CASSLGVARETQYF
len: 13; v_gene: TRBV27; CDR3aa: CASSETPSYEQYF
len: 15; v_gene: TRBV4-3; CDR3aa: CASSQGGTPTGELFF
len: 12; v_gene: TRBV5-1; CDR3aa: CASSLFGGELFF
len: 15; v_gene: TRBV7-9; CDR3aa: CASSSTSGRLGEQFF
len: 13; v_gene: TRBV29-1; CDR3aa: CSVGLGGSGEQYF
len: 15; v_gene: TRBV10-3; CDR3aa: CAISGTGEAKNIQYF
len: 14; v_gene: TRBV7-8; CDR3aa: CASSLTGTTYEQYF
len: 14; v_gene: TRBV6-5; CDR3aa: CASSYSRRVDEQYF
len: 15; v_gene: TRBV9; CDR3aa: CASTGQGASADTQYF
len: 14; v_gene: TRBV9; CDR3aa: CASGLTSGNSEQFF
len: 13; v_gene: TRBV28; CDR3aa: CASSLTDRGTYTF
len: 13; v_gene: TRBV28; CDR3aa: CASSFEGRYIQYF
len: 15; v_gene: TRBV9; CDR3aa: CASSVSTGREEKLFF
len: 13; v_gene: TRBV7-8; CDR3aa: CASSLGRYNEQFF
len: 12; v_gene: TRBV19; CDR3aa: CASSMAGTEAFF
len: 14; v_gene: TRBV29-1; CDR3aa: CSVRQGSNTGELFF
len: 14; v_gene: TRBV7-2; CDR3aa: CASSLGLNTGELFF
len: 14; v_gene: TRBV9; CDR3aa: CASSTQTGVDEQFF
len: 14; v_gene: TRBV4-3; CDR3aa: CASSDRHSNQPQHF